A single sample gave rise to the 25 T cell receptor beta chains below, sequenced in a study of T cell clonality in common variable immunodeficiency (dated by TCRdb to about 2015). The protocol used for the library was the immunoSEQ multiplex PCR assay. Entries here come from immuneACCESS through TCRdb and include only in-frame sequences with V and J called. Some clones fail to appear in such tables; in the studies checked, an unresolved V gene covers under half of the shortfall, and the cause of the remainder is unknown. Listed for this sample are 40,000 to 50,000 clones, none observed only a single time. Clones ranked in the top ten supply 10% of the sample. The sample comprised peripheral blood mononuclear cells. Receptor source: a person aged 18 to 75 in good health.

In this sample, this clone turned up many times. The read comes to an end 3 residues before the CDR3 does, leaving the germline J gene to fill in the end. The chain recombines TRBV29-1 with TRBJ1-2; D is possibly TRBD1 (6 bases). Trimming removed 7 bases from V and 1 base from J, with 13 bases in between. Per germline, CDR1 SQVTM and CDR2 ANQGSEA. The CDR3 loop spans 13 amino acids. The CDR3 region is CSDSRGDNYGYTF. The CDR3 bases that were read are TGCAGCGACAGCAGGGGCGATAACTATGGC.

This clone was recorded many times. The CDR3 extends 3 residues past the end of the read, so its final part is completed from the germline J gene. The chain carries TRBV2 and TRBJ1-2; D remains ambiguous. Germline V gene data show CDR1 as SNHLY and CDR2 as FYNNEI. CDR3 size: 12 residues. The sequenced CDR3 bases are TGTGCCAGCAGTGAATGGGCCCGAGGC. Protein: CASSEWARG. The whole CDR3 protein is CASSEWARGYTF.

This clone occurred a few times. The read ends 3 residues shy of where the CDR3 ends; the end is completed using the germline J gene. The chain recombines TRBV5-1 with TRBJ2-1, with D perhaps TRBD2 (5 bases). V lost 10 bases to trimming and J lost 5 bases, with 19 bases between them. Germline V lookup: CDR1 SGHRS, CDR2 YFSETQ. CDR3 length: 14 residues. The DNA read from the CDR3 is TGCGCCGCCCTGAGGGTAGTTCCCCACAATGAG. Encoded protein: CAALRVVPHNE. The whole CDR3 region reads CAALRVVPHNEQFF.

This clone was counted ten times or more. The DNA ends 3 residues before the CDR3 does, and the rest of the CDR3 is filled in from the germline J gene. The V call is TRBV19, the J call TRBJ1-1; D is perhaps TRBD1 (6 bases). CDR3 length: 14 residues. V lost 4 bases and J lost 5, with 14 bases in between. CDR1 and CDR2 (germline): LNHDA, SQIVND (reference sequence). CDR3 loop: CASSTRQVFTEAFF. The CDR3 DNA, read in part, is TGTGCCAGTAGTACCCGACAGGTATTTACTGAA.

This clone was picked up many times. The sequenced CDR3 bases are TGTGCCAGCAGTGAAGGGGACAGGGTGGCTCAGCCC. Protein product: CASSEGDRVAQP. The entire CDR3 protein is CASSEGDRVAQPQHF. The rearrangement uses TRBV2 and TRBJ1-5; 9 bases are a match to TRBD1. The read terminates 3 residues ahead of where the CDR3 ends, so the germline J gene completes it. Germline CDR1 SNHLY, CDR2 FYNNEI. CDR3 length equals 15 residues. V shed 1 base, J shed 6 bases, and the junction held 4 bases outside the gene matches. Full variable domain (outside the CDR3, taken from reference TRBV2 and TRBJ1-5): EPEVTQTPSHQVTQMGQEVILRCVPISNHLYFYWYRQILGQKVEFLVSFYNNEISEKSEIFDDQFSVERPDGSNFTLKIRSTKLEDSAMYFCASSEGDRVAQPQHFGDGTRLSIL.

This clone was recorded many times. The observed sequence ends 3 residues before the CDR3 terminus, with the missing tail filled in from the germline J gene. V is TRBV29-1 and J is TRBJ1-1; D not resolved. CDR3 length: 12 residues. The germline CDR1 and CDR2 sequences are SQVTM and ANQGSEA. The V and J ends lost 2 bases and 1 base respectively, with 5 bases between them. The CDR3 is CSVELWNTEAFF. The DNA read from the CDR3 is TGCAGCGTTGAACTTTGGAACACTGAA.

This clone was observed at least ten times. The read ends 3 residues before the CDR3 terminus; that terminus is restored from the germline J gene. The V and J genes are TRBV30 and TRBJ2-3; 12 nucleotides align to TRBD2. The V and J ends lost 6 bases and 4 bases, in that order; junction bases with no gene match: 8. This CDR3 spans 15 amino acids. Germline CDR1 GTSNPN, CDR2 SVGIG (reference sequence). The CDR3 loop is CACLGLAGTPDTQYF. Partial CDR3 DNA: TGTGCCTGTCTAGGACTAGCGGGAACCCCAGATACG.

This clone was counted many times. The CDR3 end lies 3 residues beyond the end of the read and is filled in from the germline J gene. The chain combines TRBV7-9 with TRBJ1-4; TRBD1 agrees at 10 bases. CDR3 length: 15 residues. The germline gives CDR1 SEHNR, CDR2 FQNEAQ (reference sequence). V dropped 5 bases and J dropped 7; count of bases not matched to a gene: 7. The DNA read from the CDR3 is TGTGCCAGCAGCCCGGACAGGGGGGGTGGTGAAAAA. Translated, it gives CASSPDRGGGEK. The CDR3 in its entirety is CASSPDRGGGEKLFF.

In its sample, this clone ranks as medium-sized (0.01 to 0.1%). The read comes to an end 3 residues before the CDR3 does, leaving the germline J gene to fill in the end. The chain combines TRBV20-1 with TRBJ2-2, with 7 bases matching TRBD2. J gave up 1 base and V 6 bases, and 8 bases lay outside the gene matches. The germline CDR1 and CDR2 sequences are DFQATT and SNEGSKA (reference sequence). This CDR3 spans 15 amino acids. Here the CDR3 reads CSAPSAGVNTGELFF. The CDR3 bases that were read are TGCAGTGCCCCATCGGCGGGAGTGAACACCGGGGAG.

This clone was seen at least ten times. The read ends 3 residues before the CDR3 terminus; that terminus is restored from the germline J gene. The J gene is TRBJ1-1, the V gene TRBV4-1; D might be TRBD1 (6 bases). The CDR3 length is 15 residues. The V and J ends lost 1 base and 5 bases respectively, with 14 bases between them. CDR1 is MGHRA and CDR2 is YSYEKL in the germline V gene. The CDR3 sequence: CASSQGLRGRTEAFF. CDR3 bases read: TGCGCCAGCAGCCAAGGGTTGAGGGGGAGGACTGAA.

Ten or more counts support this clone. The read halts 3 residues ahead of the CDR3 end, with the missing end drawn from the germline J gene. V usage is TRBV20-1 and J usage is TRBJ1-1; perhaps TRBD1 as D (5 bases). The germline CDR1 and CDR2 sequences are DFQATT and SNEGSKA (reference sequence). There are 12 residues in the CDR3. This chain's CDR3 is CSARERAGWAFF. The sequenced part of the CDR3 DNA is TGCAGTGCTAGAGAAAGGGCAGGGTGG.

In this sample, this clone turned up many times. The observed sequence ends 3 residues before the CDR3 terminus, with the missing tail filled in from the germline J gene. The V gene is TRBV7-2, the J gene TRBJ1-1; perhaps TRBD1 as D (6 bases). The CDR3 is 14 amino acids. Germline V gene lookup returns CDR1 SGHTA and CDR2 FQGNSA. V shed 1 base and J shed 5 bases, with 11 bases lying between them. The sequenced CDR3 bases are TGTGCCAGCAGCTTAGGACAGGCTTGGACTGAA. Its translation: CASSLGQAWTE. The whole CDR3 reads CASSLGQAWTEAFF.

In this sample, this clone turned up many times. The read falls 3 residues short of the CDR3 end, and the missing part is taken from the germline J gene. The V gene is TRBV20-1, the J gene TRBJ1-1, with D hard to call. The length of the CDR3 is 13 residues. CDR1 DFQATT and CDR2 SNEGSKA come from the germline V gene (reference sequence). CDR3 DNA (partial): TGCAGGCTAGCCACGGATGGCGACACTGAA. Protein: CRLATDGDTE. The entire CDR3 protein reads CRLATDGDTEAFF.

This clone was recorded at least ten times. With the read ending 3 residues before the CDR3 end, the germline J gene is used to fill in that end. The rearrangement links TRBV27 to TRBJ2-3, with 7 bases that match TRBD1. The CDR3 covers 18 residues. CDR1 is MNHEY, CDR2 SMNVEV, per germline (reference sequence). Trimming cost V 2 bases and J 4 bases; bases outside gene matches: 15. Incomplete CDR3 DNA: TGTGCCAGCAGTTTAAGGATAGGGGTCACAGGGGAAGCAGATACG. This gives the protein CASSLRIGVTGEADT. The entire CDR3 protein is CASSLRIGVTGEADTQYF.

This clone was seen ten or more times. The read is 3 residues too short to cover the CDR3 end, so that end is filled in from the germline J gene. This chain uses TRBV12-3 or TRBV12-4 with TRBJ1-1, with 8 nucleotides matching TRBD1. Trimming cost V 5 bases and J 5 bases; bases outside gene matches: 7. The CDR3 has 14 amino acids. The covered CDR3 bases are TGTGCCAGCAGTATCGGGACAGGAAGGACTGAA. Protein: CASSIGTGRTE. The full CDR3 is CASSIGTGRTEAFF.

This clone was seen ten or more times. Partial CDR3 DNA: TGTGCCAGCGTGGCTAGCGGGGCTTCCTACGAG. Protein: CASVASGASYE. The full CDR3 protein is CASVASGASYEQYF. This sequence joins TRBV2 and TRBJ2-7; 9 nucleotides agree with TRBD2. The read comes to an end 3 residues before the CDR3 does, leaving the germline J gene to fill in the end. The V and J ends lost 8 bases and 1 base, in that order; junction bases with no gene match: 6. CDR3 length: 14 residues. CDR1 and CDR2 (germline): SNHLY, FYNNEI.

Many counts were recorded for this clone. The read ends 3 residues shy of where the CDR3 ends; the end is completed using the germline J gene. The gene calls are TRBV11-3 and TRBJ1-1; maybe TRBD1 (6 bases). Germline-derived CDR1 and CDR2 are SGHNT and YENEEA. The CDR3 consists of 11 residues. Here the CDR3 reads CASSSGHRAFF. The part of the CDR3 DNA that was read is TGTGCCAGCAGCTCGGGACATCGG.

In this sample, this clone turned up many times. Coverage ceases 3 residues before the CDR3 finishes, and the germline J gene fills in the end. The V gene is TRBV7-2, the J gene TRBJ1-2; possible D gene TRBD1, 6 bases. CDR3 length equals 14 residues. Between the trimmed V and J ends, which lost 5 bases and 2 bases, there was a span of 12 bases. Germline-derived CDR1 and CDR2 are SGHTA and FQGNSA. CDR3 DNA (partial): TGTGCCAGCAGCCCACGGACAGAAAACTATGGC. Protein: CASSPRTENYG. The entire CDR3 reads CASSPRTENYGYTF.

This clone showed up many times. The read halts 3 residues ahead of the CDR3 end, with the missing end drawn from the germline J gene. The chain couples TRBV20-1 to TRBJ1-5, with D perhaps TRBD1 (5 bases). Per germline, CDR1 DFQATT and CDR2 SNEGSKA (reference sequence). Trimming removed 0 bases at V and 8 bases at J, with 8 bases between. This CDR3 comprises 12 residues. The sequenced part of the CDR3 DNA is TGCAGTGCTAGAGATGCGGGGGAGCCC. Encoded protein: CSARDAGEP. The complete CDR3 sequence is CSARDAGEPQHF.

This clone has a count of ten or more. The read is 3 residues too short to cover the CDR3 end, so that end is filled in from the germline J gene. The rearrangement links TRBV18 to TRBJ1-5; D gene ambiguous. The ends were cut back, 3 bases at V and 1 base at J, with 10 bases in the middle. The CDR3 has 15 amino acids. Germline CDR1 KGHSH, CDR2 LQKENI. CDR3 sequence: CASSPNEGSNQPQHF. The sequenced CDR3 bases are TGTGCCAGCTCACCCAACGAAGGGAGCAATCAGCCC.

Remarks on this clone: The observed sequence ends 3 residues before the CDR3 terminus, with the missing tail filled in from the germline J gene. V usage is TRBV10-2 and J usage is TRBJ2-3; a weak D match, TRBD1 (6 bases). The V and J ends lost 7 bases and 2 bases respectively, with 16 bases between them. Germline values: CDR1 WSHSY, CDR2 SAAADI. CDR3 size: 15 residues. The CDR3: CASIPRGTNTDTQYF. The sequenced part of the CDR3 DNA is TGCGCCAGCATCCCTAGGGGGACCAACACAGATACG.

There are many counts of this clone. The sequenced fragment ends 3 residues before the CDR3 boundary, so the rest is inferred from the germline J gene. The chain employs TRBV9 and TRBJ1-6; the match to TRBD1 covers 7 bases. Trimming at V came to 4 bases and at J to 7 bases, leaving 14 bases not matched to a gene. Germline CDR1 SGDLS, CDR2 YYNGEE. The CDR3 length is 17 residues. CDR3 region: CASSSGMVGQRNSPLHF. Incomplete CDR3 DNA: TGTGCCAGCAGCTCAGGTATGGTGGGACAGAGGAATTCACCC.

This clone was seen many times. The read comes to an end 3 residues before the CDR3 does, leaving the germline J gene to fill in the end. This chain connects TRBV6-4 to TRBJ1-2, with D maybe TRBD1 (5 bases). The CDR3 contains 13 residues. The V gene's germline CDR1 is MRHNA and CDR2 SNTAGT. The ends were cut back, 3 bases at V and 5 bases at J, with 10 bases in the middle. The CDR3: CASSEVTEYGYTF. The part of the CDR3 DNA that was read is TGTGCCAGCAGTGAGGTGACAGAGTATGGC.

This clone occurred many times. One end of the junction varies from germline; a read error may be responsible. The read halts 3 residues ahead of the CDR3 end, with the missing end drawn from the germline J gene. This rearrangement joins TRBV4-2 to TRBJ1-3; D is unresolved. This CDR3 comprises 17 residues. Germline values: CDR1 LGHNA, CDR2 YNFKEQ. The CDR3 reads CASSQDLTSSSGNTIYF. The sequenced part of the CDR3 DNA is TGCGCCAGCAGCCAAGACCTGACATCCAGCTCTGGAAACACC.

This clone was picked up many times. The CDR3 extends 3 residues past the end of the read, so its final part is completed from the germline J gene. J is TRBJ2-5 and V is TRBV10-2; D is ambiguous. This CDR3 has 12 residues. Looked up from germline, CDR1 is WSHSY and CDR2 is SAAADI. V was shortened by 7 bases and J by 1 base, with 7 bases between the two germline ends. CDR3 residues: CASTFSQETQYF. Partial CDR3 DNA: TGCGCCAGCACTTTCAGCCAAGAGACC.